The present entry profiles one TCR beta chain with its context. V shed 3 bases and J shed 5 bases, with 4 bases lying between them. Per germline, CDR1 GTSNPN and CDR2 SVGIG (reference sequence). The CDR3 extends over 10 amino acids. This sample is drawn from a study of T cells in localized non-small cell lung cancer. Profiled with immunoSEQ multiplex PCR; TCRdb holds only in-frame clones, not every one. Of fewer than 95,000 clones in the sample, more than 75% were seen once. This specimen consisted of PBMCs, obtained before any cancer treatment. The sequence came from a woman aged 35-70 years with stage II squamous cell lung carcinoma. The chain combines TRBV30 with TRBJ2-5; D is uncertain. In DNA form, the CDR3 reads TGTGCCTGGAGGAGGGAGACCCAGTACTTC. As protein: CAWRRETQYF.